The 30 T cell receptor beta chains below come from one sample, sequenced in a study of lymphopenia after photon versus proton radiotherapy. Repertoires were generated with immunoSEQ multiplex PCR, while TCRdb's copy carries only in-frame clones and drops some. The table shows 150,000 to 200,000 clones, with more than 85% occurring only once. The sequencing used peripheral blood, collected from a patient treated with photon-based radiotherapy. Every receptor here comes from a man aged 45-65 years with gastric cancer.

The chain links TRBV7-3 to TRBJ2-1, with a weak D call TRBD1 (5 bases). V was cut by 3 bases and J by 6 bases, with 12 bases left in between. Per the germline V gene, CDR1 is SGHTA and CDR2 is FQGTGA. The CDR3 length is 14 residues. The CDR3 reads CASSFIQGSNEQFF. CDR3 nucleotides: TGTGCCAGCAGCTTCATTCAGGGAAGCAATGAGCAGTTCTTC.

A single count supports this clone. This chain joins TRBV19 and TRBJ2-3; 8 positions match TRBD1. Per germline, CDR1 LNHDA and CDR2 SQIVND (reference sequence). Unmatched junction bases numbered 5, after V lost 6 bases and J lost 0 bases. This CDR3 has 15 residues. This chain's CDR3 is CASSQQGGSTDTQYF. DNA for the CDR3: TGTGCCAGTAGCCAACAGGGGGGAAGCACAGATACGCAGTATTTT.

The V gene is TRBV28, the J gene TRBJ1-4; 9 bases fit TRBD1. The germline V gene has CDR1 MDHEN and CDR2 SYDVKM. This CDR3 spans 17 amino acids. V lost 4 bases, J lost 7 bases, and 13 bases stayed unmatched. CDR3 protein: CASSSPISTGGIEKLFF. DNA of the CDR3: TGTGCCAGCAGTTCCCCAATTTCGACAGGGGGAATTGAAAAACTGTTTTTT.

This chain connects TRBV28 to TRBJ2-1; a weak D match, TRBD2 (6 bases). Looked up from germline, CDR1 is MDHEN and CDR2 is SYDVKM. Trimming stripped 5 bases from V and 7 bases from J, with 18 bases between. The CDR3 consists of 15 residues. CDR3 nucleotide sequence: TGTGCCAGCAGTGGGCGGGATCAACTGAGGAATGAGCAGTTCTTC. Translated, it gives CASSGRDQLRNEQFF.

The chain uses TRBV4-2 and TRBJ2-1, with 7 bases fitting TRBD2. V lost 0 bases, J lost 2 bases, and 4 bases stayed unmatched. The CDR3 consists of 16 residues. Germline CDR1 is LGHNA and CDR2 is YNFKEQ. CDR3 amino acids: CASSQEVLAAYNEQFF. CDR3 DNA sequence: TGTGCCAGCAGCCAAGAGGTTCTAGCGGCCTACAATGAGCAGTTCTTC.

The V and J genes are TRBV19 and TRBJ2-5; possible D gene TRBD2, 5 bases. The V and J ends lost 1 base and 3 bases respectively, with 15 bases between them. Germline CDR1 reads LNHDA; CDR2 reads SQIVND (reference sequence). The CDR3 length is 16 residues. The CDR3 loop reads CASSIVQDWREETQYF. The CDR3 DNA sequence: TGTGCCAGTAGTATAGTTCAGGACTGGAGAGAAGAGACCCAGTACTTC. Full variable domain (outside the CDR3, taken from reference TRBV19 and TRBJ2-5): DGGITQSPKYLFRKEGQNVTLSCEQNLNHDAMYWYRQDPGQGLRLIYYSQIVNDFQKGDIAEGYSVSREKKESFPLTVTSAQKNPTAFYLCASSIVQDWREETQYFGPGTRLLVL.

The V and J genes are TRBV5-6 and TRBJ2-7, with D perhaps matching TRBD1 (6 bases). V lost 4 bases to trimming and J lost 4 bases, with 9 bases between them. Per germline, CDR1 SGHDT and CDR2 YYEEEE. The CDR3 length is 12 residues. CDR3 nucleotides: TGTGCCAGCAGCCGGACAGAGTACGAGCAGTACTTC. Translating it yields CASSRTEYEQYF.

V usage is TRBV11-2 and J usage is TRBJ2-7; no reliable D call. CDR3 length equals 13 residues. CDR1 is SGHAT, CDR2 FQNNGV, per germline. Between the trimmed V and J ends, which lost 0 bases and 5 bases, there was a span of 8 bases. The CDR3 coding sequence is TGTGCCAGCAGCTTAGAGGGATTCCACGAGCAGTACTTC. Protein: CASSLEGFHEQYF.

V is TRBV25-1 and J is TRBJ1-2, with TRBD1 identical over 8 bases. The CDR3 has 16 amino acids. The V gene's germline CDR1 is MGHDK and CDR2 SYGVNS. V was pared by 6 bases and J by 4 bases, with 13 bases of the junction left unmatched. CDR3 nucleotides: TGTGCCAGCAGGACCTCCCGACAGGGGTTGAGCTATGGCTACACCTTC. Translating it yields CASRTSRQGLSYGYTF.

The chain links TRBV6-6 to TRBJ1-4; possible D gene TRBD1, 6 bases. CDR1 is MNHNY and CDR2 is SVGAGI in the germline V gene (reference sequence). With 5 bases removed from V and 3 bases from J, the gap between germline ends came to 7 bases. The CDR3 loop spans 13 amino acids. The CDR3 DNA sequence: TGTGCCAGCAGTGGGGGCTCTAATGAAAAACTGTTTTTT. This encodes CASSGGSNEKLFF.

The rearrangement joins TRBV30 to TRBJ1-1; D is undetermined. V lost 3 bases, J lost 2 bases, and 13 bases lay in between. The CDR3 is 14 residues long. CDR1 GTSNPN and CDR2 SVGIG come from the germline V gene (reference sequence). The CDR3: CAWSPRGLNTEAFF. CDR3 DNA: TGTGCCTGGAGCCCACGTGGGCTAAACACTGAAGCTTTCTTT.

This clone has a count of ten or more. The chain uses TRBV7-9 and TRBJ2-3; D unresolved. The CDR3 is 15 residues long. Trimming cost V 2 bases and J 6 bases, with 15 bases left between them. Germline V gene data show CDR1 as SEHNR and CDR2 as FQNEAQ (reference sequence). The CDR3 loop is CASSLKIGSRDTQYF. In DNA form, the CDR3 reads TGTGCCAGCAGCTTAAAGATCGGTTCTCGGGATACGCAGTATTTT.

This sequence joins TRBV4-1 and TRBJ2-1; TRBD1 matches at 7 bases. The germline gives CDR1 MGHRA, CDR2 YSYEKL. The CDR3 runs 16 residues. V lost 3 bases, J lost 0 bases, and 5 bases stayed unmatched. Written as DNA, the CDR3 is TGCGCCAGCAGCCATGGGACAGTGAGCTCCTACAATGAGCAGTTCTTC. Encoded protein: CASSHGTVSSYNEQFF.

CDR3 loop: CASSQGTSGTYEQYF. Written as DNA, the CDR3 is TGTGCCAGCTCCCAAGGGACTAGCGGGACCTACGAGCAGTACTTC. This chain uses TRBV18 with TRBJ2-7; 13 bases match TRBD2. The junction had 4 bases not matched to a gene; V was cut back by 6 bases and J by 2 bases. This CDR3 contains 15 residues. CDR1 KGHSH and CDR2 LQKENI come from the germline V gene.

This rearrangement joins TRBV7-8 to TRBJ1-5; possible D gene TRBD1, 6 bases. This CDR3 is 17 amino acids long. Trimming left V 0 bases short and J 4 bases short, with 16 bases between. Germline V lookup: CDR1 SGHVS, CDR2 FQNEAQ. This CDR3 reads CASSLARTAGTNQPQHF. The CDR3 DNA reads as TGTGCCAGCAGCTTAGCGCGAACGGCGGGGACAAATCAGCCCCAGCATTTT.

The chain combines TRBV4-2 with TRBJ1-3; D is uncertain. The V end lost 1 base, the J end lost 0 bases, and 4 bases lay between the germline ends. In germline, CDR1 is LGHNA, CDR2 YNFKEQ. This CDR3 has 14 amino acids. CDR3 sequence (DNA): TGTGCCAGCAGCCAAGTCCCCTCTGGAAACACCATATATTTT. This codes for CASSQVPSGNTIYF.

This chain uses TRBV4-3 with TRBJ1-2; 7 bases match TRBD1. The CDR3 is made up of 14 amino acids. From germline, CDR1 is LGHNA and CDR2 YSLEER. Trimming removed 4 bases from V and 4 bases from J; junction bases left unmatched: 6. The CDR3 DNA is TGCGCCAGCAGCCCGGACAGGCTGGGCTATGGCTACACCTTC. Translation gives CASSPDRLGYGYTF.

CDR3 nucleotides: TGTGCCTGGACGGCGGGGACCAATCAGCCCCAGCATTTT. Translating it yields CAWTAGTNQPQHF. This chain joins TRBV30 and TRBJ1-5; possible D gene TRBD1, 5 bases. Germline loops: CDR1 GTSNPN, CDR2 SVGIG (reference sequence). Trimming left V 4 bases short and J 3 bases short, with 10 bases between. The CDR3 runs 13 residues.

This clone has a single count. V is TRBV7-2 and J is TRBJ2-7; D is undetermined. This CDR3 contains 11 residues. Germline V gene lookup returns CDR1 SGHTA and CDR2 FQGNSA. Trimming cost V 4 bases and J 7 bases, with 8 bases left between them. This CDR3 reads CASSSRWEQYF. In DNA, the CDR3 is TGTGCCAGCAGCTCCCGATGGGAGCAGTACTTC. Looking up the rest from reference TRBV7-2 and TRBJ2-7 gives the full variable domain: GAGVSQSPSNKVTEKGKDVELRCDPISGHTALYWYRQSLGQGLEFLIYFQGNSAPDKSGLPSDRFSAERTGGSVSTLTIQRTQQEDSAVYLCASSSRWEQYFGPGTRLTVT.

The chain joins TRBV19 to TRBJ1-5; D not certain. V lost 4 bases, J lost 10 bases, and 11 bases lay in between. CDR3 length: 12 amino acids. Germline lookup yields CDR1 LNHDA and CDR2 SQIVND (reference sequence). The CDR3 reads CASSTPNGPQHF. The CDR3 nucleotides are TGTGCCAGTAGTACACCGAATGGTCCCCAGCATTTT.

This chain links TRBV19 with TRBJ2-2, with 8 bases identical to TRBD2. The CDR3 consists of 13 residues. Per the germline V gene, CDR1 is LNHDA and CDR2 is SQIVND (reference sequence). V lost 9 bases and J lost 3; bases outside the gene matches: 3. The CDR3 DNA is TGTGCCAGCGGGAGGGCCGACACCGGGGAGCTGTTTTTT. It is translated as CASGRADTGELFF.

This clone was counted once. The chain joins TRBV29-1 to TRBJ2-1, with D perhaps TRBD2 (6 bases). CDR1 is SQVTM, CDR2 ANQGSEA, per germline. The CDR3 contains 16 residues. The V end lost 0 bases, the J end lost 0 bases, and 12 bases lay between the germline ends. Here the CDR3 DNA reads TGCAGCGTTGAAGATGGGGGGATTTACTCCTACAATGAGCAGTTCTTC. It codes for CSVEDGGIYSYNEQFF.

The chain joins TRBV6-4 to TRBJ1-4, with 7 bases that match TRBD1. J was trimmed by 4 bases and V by 6 bases; bases with no gene match: 5. Germline lookup yields CDR1 MRHNA and CDR2 SNTAGT. This CDR3 spans 14 amino acids. This CDR3 reads CASSETGFNEKLFF. The CDR3 region has the DNA TGTGCCAGCAGCGAGACAGGGTTTAATGAAAAACTGTTTTTT.

CDR3 residues: CASSAGLAGVYEAKNIQYF. CDR3 bases: TGTGCCAGCAGCGCCGGACTAGCGGGAGTGTACGAAGCCAAAAACATTCAGTACTTC. The chain has TRBV5-6 and TRBJ2-4; TRBD2 agrees at 13 bases. With V trimmed by 4 bases and J by 0 bases, 10 bases remained unmatched. Germline V gives CDR1 SGHDT, CDR2 YYEEEE. The CDR3 length is 19 residues.

This clone was counted only a few times. The gene calls are TRBV6-5 and TRBJ1-5, with D possibly matching TRBD1 (5 bases). Trimming removed 5 bases from V and 6 bases from J, with 17 bases in between. Germline V gene sequence: CDR1 MNHEY, CDR2 SVGAGI. The CDR3 has 15 residues. The CDR3 loop reads CASSQISGGSQPQHF. DNA of the CDR3: TGTGCCAGCAGTCAGATTTCGGGGGGATCTCAGCCCCAGCATTTT.

Here the CDR3 DNA reads TGTGCCAGTAGTCCCCGGGGGCAGGGGGGCTTTGGGAATGAGCAGTTCTTC. Protein: CASSPRGQGGFGNEQFF. The V call is TRBV19, the J call TRBJ2-1, with D possibly matching TRBD1 (7 bases). This CDR3 comprises 17 residues. Between the trimmed V and J ends, which lost 5 bases and 7 bases, there was a span of 24 bases. Germline CDR1 and CDR2: LNHDA and SQIVND (reference sequence).

The gene calls are TRBV9 and TRBJ2-7, with TRBD2 matching 9 bases. The CDR3 contains 15 residues. J gave up 2 bases and V 4 bases, and 7 bases lay outside the gene matches. In germline, CDR1 is SGDLS, CDR2 YYNGEE. The CDR3 reads CASSLRAGGPYEQYF. The CDR3 coding sequence is TGTGCCAGCAGCCTAAGAGCGGGAGGCCCCTACGAGCAGTACTTC. The whole variable domain, remainder taken from reference TRBV9 and TRBJ2-7, is DSGVTQTPKHLITATGQRVTLRCSPRSGDLSVYWYQQSLDQGLQFLIQYYNGEERAKGNILERFSAQQFPDLHSELNLSSLELGDSALYFCASSLRAGGPYEQYFGPGTRLTVT.

The chain is built from TRBV9 and TRBJ2-1, with 8 bases aligning to TRBD2. Germline CDR1 is SGDLS and CDR2 is YYNGEE. V dropped 0 bases and J dropped 4; count of bases not matched to a gene: 3. This CDR3 spans 15 amino acids. The CDR3 loop is CASSVGTSPYNEQFF. The CDR3, as DNA: TGTGCCAGCAGCGTAGGGACTAGCCCATACAATGAGCAGTTCTTC.

The genes are TRBV29-1 and TRBJ2-5; 10 bases map to TRBD2. The V gene's germline CDR1 is SQVTM and CDR2 ANQGSEA. The CDR3 spans 14 residues. V was pared by 7 bases and J by 5 bases, with 10 bases of the junction left unmatched. CDR3 DNA: TGCAGCGCCCGCGTTAGCGGGAGGTCGGAGACCCAGTACTTC. Translated, it gives CSARVSGRSETQYF.

The chain uses TRBV11-2 and TRBJ1-1; no reliable D call. Per germline, CDR1 SGHAT and CDR2 FQNNGV. V shed 3 bases and J shed 3 bases, with 14 bases lying between them. The CDR3 length is 15 residues. This CDR3 is CASSFRVVMDTEAFF. The CDR3 coding sequence is TGTGCCAGCAGCTTCCGGGTGGTTATGGACACTGAAGCTTTCTTT.